The rows below give T cell receptor beta chains drawn from one sample of a study of cytomegalovirus exposure and HLA in healthy donors. Method: immunoSEQ multiplex PCR; TCRdb's copy keeps in-frame clones and lacks some. The sample yields 150,000 to 200,000 clones, 79% seen once. The sequenced sample consisted of PBMCs. These receptors all come from a woman aged 40 to 50 in good health and CMV-seronegative. Each CDR3 is given with its conserved first and last residue. Each record gives: D gene, V gene, clone size, J gene, CDR3 DNA, CDR3 protein. A D gene is named only where the DNA matches it firmly. A row's size may be missing; if present it is once, few, many or a size class.

D gene: TRBD1
V gene: TRBV6-1
clone size: few
J gene: TRBJ1-1
CDR3 DNA: TGTGCCAGCAGTGCCTGGACAGGGAACACTGAAGCTTTCTTT
CDR3 protein: CASSAWTGNTEAFF

D gene: -
V gene: TRBV10-2
clone size: -
J gene: TRBJ1-3
CDR3 DNA: TGCGCCAGCAGTCCCGGGGGTAGTGGAAACACCATATATTTT
CDR3 protein: CASSPGGSGNTIYF

D gene: TRBD2
V gene: TRBV5-1
clone size: -
J gene: TRBJ2-1
CDR3 DNA: TGCGCCAGCAGCCGGATAGCGGGGGGGGGCAATGAGCAGTTCTTC
CDR3 protein: CASSRIAGGGNEQFF

D gene: TRBD2
V gene: TRBV19
clone size: -
J gene: TRBJ2-2
CDR3 DNA: TGTGCCAGTCAGCCGGGACTAGCTAACACCGGGGAGCTGTTTTTT
CDR3 protein: CASQPGLANTGELFF

D gene: TRBD1
V gene: TRBV14
clone size: once
J gene: TRBJ2-7
CDR3 DNA: TGTGCCAGCAGCCAAAGATCAGGGGGCCCCTACGAGCAGTACTTC
CDR3 protein: CASSQRSGGPYEQYF

D gene: -
V gene: TRBV9
clone size: -
J gene: TRBJ2-2
CDR3 DNA: TGTGCCAGCAGCGTAGACGGGGACACCGGGGAGCTGTTTTTT
CDR3 protein: CASSVDGDTGELFF

D gene: -
V gene: TRBV7-7
clone size: few
J gene: TRBJ2-1
CDR3 DNA: TGTGCTAGCAGCAACCAGGGAGGCGAGCAGTTCTTC
CDR3 protein: CASSNQGGEQFF

D gene: TRBD1
V gene: TRBV6-6
clone size: -
J gene: TRBJ2-7
CDR3 DNA: TGTGCCAGCAGTTACTCTGGACAGGGAACCGAGCAGTACTTC
CDR3 protein: CASSYSGQGTEQYF

D gene: TRBD2
V gene: TRBV19
clone size: -
J gene: TRBJ2-7
CDR3 DNA: TGTGCCAGTAGTATTTCGGGGGGTCGCGAGCAGTACTTC
CDR3 protein: CASSISGGREQYF

D gene: -
V gene: TRBV2
clone size: few
J gene: TRBJ1-5
CDR3 DNA: TGTGCCAGCAAGAAAGAACAGCTGAATAGCAATCAGCCCCAGCATTTT
CDR3 protein: CASKKEQLNSNQPQHF

D gene: TRBD1
V gene: TRBV5-1
clone size: -
J gene: TRBJ2-2
CDR3 DNA: TGCGCCAGCAGCCCGGGACAGGGAGCCGGGGAGCTGTTTTTT
CDR3 protein: CASSPGQGAGELFF

D gene: -
V gene: TRBV5-5
clone size: few
J gene: TRBJ1-3
CDR3 DNA: TGTGCCAGCAGCTCGGAAGGACTTGGAAACACCATATATTTT
CDR3 protein: CASSSEGLGNTIYF

D gene: TRBD1
V gene: TRBV28
clone size: -
J gene: TRBJ2-4
CDR3 DNA: TGTGCCAGCAGTCCCCTGACAGGGCATCAGTACTTC
CDR3 protein: CASSPLTGHQYF

D gene: -
V gene: TRBV5-1
clone size: -
J gene: TRBJ2-3
CDR3 DNA: TGCGCCAGCAGCTTTACAGAAACAGATACGCAGTATTTT
CDR3 protein: CASSFTETDTQYF

D gene: TRBD1
V gene: TRBV6-5
clone size: -
J gene: TRBJ1-2
CDR3 DNA: TGTGCCAGCAGTGCGGGGCAGGGGGCCTATGGCTACACCTTC
CDR3 protein: CASSAGQGAYGYTF

D gene: -
V gene: TRBV11-2
clone size: -
J gene: TRBJ2-2
CDR3 DNA: TGTGCCAGCAGCTTAGAGTGGGGAGAAAACACCGGGGAGCTGTTTTTT
CDR3 protein: CASSLEWGENTGELFF

D gene: TRBD1
V gene: TRBV6-5
clone size: -
J gene: TRBJ1-2
CDR3 DNA: TGTGCCAGCCGGGGACAGGAATCGAACTATGGCTACACCTTC
CDR3 protein: CASRGQESNYGYTF

D gene: -
V gene: TRBV29-1
clone size: once
J gene: TRBJ1-5
CDR3 DNA: TGCAGCGTGCGATATAGCAATCAGCCCCAGCATTTT
CDR3 protein: CSVRYSNQPQHF

D gene: -
V gene: TRBV5-5
clone size: -
J gene: TRBJ1-1
CDR3 DNA: TGTGCCAGCAGCTCCACCCGGTATCGAACTGAAGCTTTCTTT
CDR3 protein: CASSSTRYRTEAFF

D gene: TRBD1
V gene: TRBV25-1
clone size: -
J gene: TRBJ2-7
CDR3 DNA: TGTGCCAGCAGTGCCCGGGACAGGCCCTCCTACGAGCAGTACTTC
CDR3 protein: CASSARDRPSYEQYF

D gene: TRBD1
V gene: TRBV30
clone size: -
J gene: TRBJ2-7
CDR3 DNA: TGTGCCTGGAACAGGGGGCTCTACGAGCAGTACTTC
CDR3 protein: CAWNRGLYEQYF

D gene: TRBD1
V gene: TRBV2
clone size: -
J gene: TRBJ1-2
CDR3 DNA: TGTGCCAGCCCAAAACAGGGGTTTGAGGGCTACACCTTC
CDR3 protein: CASPKQGFEGYTF

D gene: TRBD1
V gene: TRBV5-1
clone size: -
J gene: TRBJ1-1
CDR3 DNA: TGCGCCAGCAGCCCCCGGACAGGGAACACTGAAGCTTTCTTT
CDR3 protein: CASSPRTGNTEAFF

D gene: -
V gene: TRBV10-2
clone size: once
J gene: TRBJ1-1
CDR3 DNA: TGCGCCAGCGGGGGCGAGACTGAAGCTTTCTTT
CDR3 protein: CASGGETEAFF

D gene: -
V gene: TRBV14
clone size: few
J gene: TRBJ1-2
CDR3 DNA: TGTGCCAGCAGCCAAGCAAGGACCGTTACGGGGGTTGGTGGCTACACCTTC
CDR3 protein: CASSQARTVTGVGGYTF